This T cell receptor beta chain was sequenced in a study of technical replicates of blood from several donors. The data were produced by immunoSEQ multiplex PCR, yet TCRdb's version contains in-frame clones alone and is incomplete. The sample includes 70,000 to 85,000 clones, approximately 97% of them seen just once. The table lists this clone with a count of one. This receptor was identified in a human donor in good health. Sequencing was carried out using T cells isolated from PBMCs.

CDR3 sequence: CASRLQTDQETQYF. CDR3 coding DNA: TGTGCCAGCAGGTTACAGACAGACCAAGAGACCCAGTACTTC. V gene TRBV25-1 combines with J gene TRBJ2-5; D may be TRBD1 (5 bases). Germline CDR1 is MGHDK and CDR2 is SYGVNS. The ends were cut back, 6 bases at V and 0 bases at J, with 11 bases in the middle. The CDR3 runs 14 residues.